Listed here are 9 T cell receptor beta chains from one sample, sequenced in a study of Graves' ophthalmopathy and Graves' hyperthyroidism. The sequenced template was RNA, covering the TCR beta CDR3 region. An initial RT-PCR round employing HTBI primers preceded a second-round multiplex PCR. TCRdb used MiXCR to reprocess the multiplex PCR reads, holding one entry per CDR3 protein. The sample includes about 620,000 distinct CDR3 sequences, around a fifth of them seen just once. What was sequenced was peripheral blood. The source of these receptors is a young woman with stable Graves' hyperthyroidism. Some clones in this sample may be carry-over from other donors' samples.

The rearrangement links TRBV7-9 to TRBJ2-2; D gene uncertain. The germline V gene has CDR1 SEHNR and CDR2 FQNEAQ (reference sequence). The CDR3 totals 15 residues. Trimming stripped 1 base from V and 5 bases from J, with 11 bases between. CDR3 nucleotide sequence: TGTGCCAGCAGCTTAGGCCTGATTGGGACCGGGGAGCTGTTTTTT. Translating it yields CASSLGLIGTGELFF.

The CDR3 here is CASNLGGYEQYF. The CDR3 region has the DNA TGTGCCAGCAACTTGGGGGGCTACGAGCAGTACTTC. The chain couples TRBV28 to TRBJ2-7; tentative D call: TRBD2 (6 bases). Germline V gene lookup returns CDR1 MDHEN and CDR2 SYDVKM. V lost 7 bases to trimming and J lost 3 bases, with 10 bases between them. The CDR3 contains 12 residues.

The CDR3 nucleotides are TGTGCCAGCAGCTTGAATGGGGTTGAGGGGGCGGTCGCTGAAGCTTTCTTT. It codes for CASSLNGVEGAVAEAFF. This chain links TRBV5-4 with TRBJ1-1; 7 positions agree with TRBD1. Trimming cost V 1 base and J 6 bases; bases outside gene matches: 15. Germline CDR1 reads SGHNT; CDR2 reads YYREEE (reference sequence). CDR3 length: 17 residues.

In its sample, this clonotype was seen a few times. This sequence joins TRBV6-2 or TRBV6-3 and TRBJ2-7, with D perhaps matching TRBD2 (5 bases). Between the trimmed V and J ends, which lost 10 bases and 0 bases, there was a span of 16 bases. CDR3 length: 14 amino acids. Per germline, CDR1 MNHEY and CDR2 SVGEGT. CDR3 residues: CAINEPGYSYEQYF. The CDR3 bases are TGTGCCATAAATGAACCGGGATACTCCTACGAGCAGTACTTC.

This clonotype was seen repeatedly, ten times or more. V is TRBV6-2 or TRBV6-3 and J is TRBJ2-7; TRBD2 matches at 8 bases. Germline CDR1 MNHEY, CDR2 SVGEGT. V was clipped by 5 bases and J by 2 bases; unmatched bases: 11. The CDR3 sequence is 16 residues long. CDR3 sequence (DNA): TGTGCCAGCAGTCACGGGGGCAGCGGGAGTCCCTACGAGCAGTACTTC. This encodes CASSHGGSGSPYEQYF.

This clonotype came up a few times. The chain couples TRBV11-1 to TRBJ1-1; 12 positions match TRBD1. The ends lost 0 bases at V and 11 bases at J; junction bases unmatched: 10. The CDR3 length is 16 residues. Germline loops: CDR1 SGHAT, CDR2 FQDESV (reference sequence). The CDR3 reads CASSLALGQGASKAFF. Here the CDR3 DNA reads TGTGCCAGCAGCTTAGCGTTGGGACAGGGGGCGTCTAAGGCTTTCTTT. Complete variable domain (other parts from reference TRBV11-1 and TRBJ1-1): EAEVAQSPRYKITEKSQAVAFWCDPISGHATLYWYRQILGQGPELLVQFQDESVVDDSQLPKDRFSAERLKGVDSTLKIQPAELGDSAMYLCASSLALGQGASKAFFGQGTRLTVV.

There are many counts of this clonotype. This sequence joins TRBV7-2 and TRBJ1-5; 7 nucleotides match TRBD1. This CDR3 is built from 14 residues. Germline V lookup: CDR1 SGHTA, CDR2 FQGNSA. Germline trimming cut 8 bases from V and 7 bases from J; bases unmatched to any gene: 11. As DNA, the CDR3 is TGTGCCAGCTCAGAAGCCGCAGGGGGACAGCCCCAGCATTTT. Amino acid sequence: CASSEAAGGQPQHF.

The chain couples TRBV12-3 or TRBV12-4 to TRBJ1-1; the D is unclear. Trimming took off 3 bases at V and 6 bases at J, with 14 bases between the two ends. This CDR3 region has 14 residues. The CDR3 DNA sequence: TGTGCCAGCAGTTTCCCCCAAGAAGTCGCTGAAGCTTTCTTT. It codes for CASSFPQEVAEAFF.

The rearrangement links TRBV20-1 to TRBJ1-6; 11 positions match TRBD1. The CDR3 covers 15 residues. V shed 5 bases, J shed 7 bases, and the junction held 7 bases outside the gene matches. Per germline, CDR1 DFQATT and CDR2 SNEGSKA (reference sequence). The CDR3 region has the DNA TGCAGTGCTTGGACAGGGGGCATGGGGAATTCACCCCTCCACTTT. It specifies CSAWTGGMGNSPLHF.